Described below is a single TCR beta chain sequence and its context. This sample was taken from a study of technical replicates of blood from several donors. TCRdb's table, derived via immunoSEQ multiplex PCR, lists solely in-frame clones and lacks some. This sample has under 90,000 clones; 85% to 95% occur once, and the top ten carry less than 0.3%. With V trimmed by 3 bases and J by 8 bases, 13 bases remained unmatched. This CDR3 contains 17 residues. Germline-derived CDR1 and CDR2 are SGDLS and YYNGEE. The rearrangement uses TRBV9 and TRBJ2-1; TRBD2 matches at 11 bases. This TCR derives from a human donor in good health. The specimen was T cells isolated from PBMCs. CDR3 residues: CASSDYIAGGRLDEQFF. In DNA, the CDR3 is TGTGCCAGCAGCGATTACATAGCGGGGGGGCGTCTCGATGAGCAGTTCTTC.